The sequence of this TCR beta chain was determined in a study of T cell responses to AZD1222 COVID-19 vaccine. Study-wide background: It was second doses at about 4 or about 12 weeks that were pooled.

Overall study findings and caveats: Unmutated variant regions reportedly attract nearly half of all spike-specific TCRs. Sampling captured repertoires only after the peak T cell response. Only a handful of AZD1222 recipients were seropositive at baseline.

The data were produced by immunoSEQ multiplex PCR, yet TCRdb's version contains in-frame clones alone and is incomplete. The sample yields 150,000 to 200,000 clones, roughly 92% seen once. This clone showed up just a few times. The antigen remains unidentified. Germline V gene sequence: CDR1 MNHEY, CDR2 SVGAGI. With 7 bases removed from V and 11 bases from J, the gap between germline ends came to 20 bases. This CDR3 has 13 amino acids. This sample comprised peripheral blood, obtained on day 0 of AZD1222 vaccination. The receptor was isolated from an adult in good health. This chain uses TRBV6-5 with TRBJ1-1; the D gene is possibly TRBD1 (6 bases). The DNA for the CDR3 is TGTGCCAGCACTCCCCCCGGGGGCAGGGTGGCTTTCTTT. Amino acids: CASTPPGGRVAFF.